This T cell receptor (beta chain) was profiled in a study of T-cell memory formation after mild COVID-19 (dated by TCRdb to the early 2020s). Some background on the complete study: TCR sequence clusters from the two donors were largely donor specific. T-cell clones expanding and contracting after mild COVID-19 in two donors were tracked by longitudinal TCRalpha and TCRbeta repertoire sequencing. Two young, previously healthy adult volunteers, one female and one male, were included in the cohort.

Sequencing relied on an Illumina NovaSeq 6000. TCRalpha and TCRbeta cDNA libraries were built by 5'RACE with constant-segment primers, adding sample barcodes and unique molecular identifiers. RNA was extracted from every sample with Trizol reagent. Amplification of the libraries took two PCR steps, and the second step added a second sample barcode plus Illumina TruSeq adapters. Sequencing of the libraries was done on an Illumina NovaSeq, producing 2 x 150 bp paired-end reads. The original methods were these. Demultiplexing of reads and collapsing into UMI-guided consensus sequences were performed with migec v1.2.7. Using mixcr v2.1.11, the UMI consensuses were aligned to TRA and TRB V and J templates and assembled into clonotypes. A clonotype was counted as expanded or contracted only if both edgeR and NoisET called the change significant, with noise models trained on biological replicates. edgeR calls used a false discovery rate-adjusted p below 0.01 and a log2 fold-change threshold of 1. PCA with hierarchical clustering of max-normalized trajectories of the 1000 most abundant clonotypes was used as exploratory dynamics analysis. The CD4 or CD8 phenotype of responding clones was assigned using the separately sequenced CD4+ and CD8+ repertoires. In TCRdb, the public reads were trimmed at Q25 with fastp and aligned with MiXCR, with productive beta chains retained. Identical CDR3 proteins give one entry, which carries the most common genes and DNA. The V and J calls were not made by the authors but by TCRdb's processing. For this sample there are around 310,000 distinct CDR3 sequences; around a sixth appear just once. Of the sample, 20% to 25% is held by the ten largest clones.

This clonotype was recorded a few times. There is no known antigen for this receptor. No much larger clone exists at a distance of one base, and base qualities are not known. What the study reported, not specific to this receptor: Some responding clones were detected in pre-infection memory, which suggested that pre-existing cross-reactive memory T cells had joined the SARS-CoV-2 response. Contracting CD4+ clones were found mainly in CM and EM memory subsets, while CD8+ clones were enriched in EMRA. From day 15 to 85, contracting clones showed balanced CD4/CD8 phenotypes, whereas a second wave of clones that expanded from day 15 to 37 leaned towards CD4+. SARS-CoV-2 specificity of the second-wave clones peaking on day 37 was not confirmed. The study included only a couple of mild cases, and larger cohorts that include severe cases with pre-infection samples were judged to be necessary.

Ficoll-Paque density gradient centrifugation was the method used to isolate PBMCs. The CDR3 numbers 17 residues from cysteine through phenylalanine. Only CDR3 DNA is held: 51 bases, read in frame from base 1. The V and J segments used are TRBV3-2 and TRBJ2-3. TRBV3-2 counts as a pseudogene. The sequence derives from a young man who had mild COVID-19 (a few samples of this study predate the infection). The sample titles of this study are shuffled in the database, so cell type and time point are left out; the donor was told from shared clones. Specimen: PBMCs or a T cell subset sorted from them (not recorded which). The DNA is TGTGCCAGCAGCCAAGAGCACAGCCAACCACTCACAGATACGCAGTATTTT. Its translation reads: CASSQEHSQPLTDTQYF.